The 29 T cell receptor beta chains below come from one sample, sequenced in a study of blood T cell repertoires in COVID-19. The table came from immunoSEQ multiplex PCR; TCRdb's copy has only in-frame clones and leaves some out. The sample carries 40,000 or so clones, about nine tenths recorded once. Sequencing used peripheral blood. These receptors all stem from a human donor in a cohort sampled during active COVID-19.

The chain couples TRBV5-8 to TRBJ1-6; 8 bases line up with TRBD1. This CDR3 contains 14 residues. J was trimmed by 8 bases and V by 4 bases; bases with no gene match: 5. Germline V gene lookup returns CDR1 SGHTS and CDR2 YDEGEE. CDR3 residues: CASSTGQGYSPLHF. The CDR3 nucleotides are TGTGCCAGCAGCACAGGACAGGGCTATTCACCCCTCCACTTT.

The chain is built from TRBV9 and TRBJ1-1; TRBD1 aligns across 8 bases. J gave up 1 base and V 7 bases, and 0 bases lay outside the gene matches. The CDR3 totals 12 residues. Germline V gene data show CDR1 as SGDLS and CDR2 as YYNGEE. The CDR3 DNA reads TGTGCCAGCGGGACAGGGAACACTGAAGCTTTCTTT. It specifies CASGTGNTEAFF.

This clone was seen only once. This rearrangement joins TRBV19 to TRBJ1-1; 7 bases are shared with TRBD1. J lost 7 bases, V lost 5 bases, and 10 bases had no gene match. The germline gives CDR1 LNHDA, CDR2 SQIVND (reference sequence). This CDR3 has 14 amino acids. The CDR3 spells CASSRPRNRGEAFF. CDR3 DNA sequence: TGTGCCAGTAGTCGACCTAGAAACAGGGGTGAAGCTTTCTTT.

The rearrangement links TRBV18 to TRBJ1-2; 10 nucleotides align to TRBD1. Germline V lookup: CDR1 KGHSH, CDR2 LQKENI. This CDR3 has 15 amino acids. The ends lost 3 bases at V and 5 bases at J; junction bases unmatched: 6. CDR3 residues: CASSPPGQGLYGYTF. Here the CDR3 DNA reads TGTGCCAGCTCACCGCCGGGACAGGGGTTGTATGGCTACACCTTC.

The chain uses TRBV25-1 and TRBJ1-2, with 9 bases lining up with TRBD1. Germline V gives CDR1 MGHDK, CDR2 SYGVNS. V trimming: 1 base; J trimming: 5 bases; junction bases outside the gene matches: 8. This CDR3 has 16 residues. The CDR3 loop is CASSESPGTGNYGYTF. CDR3 DNA: TGTGCCAGCAGTGAATCTCCCGGGACAGGGAATTATGGCTACACCTTC.

The chain links TRBV27 to TRBJ2-5; 9 bases line up with TRBD1. Germline CDR1 reads MNHEY; CDR2 reads SMNVEV (reference sequence). V dropped 2 bases and J dropped 0; count of bases not matched to a gene: 13. The CDR3 totals 19 residues. The CDR3 loop is CASSLKGTGSRGYQETQYF. CDR3 sequence (DNA): TGTGCCAGCAGTTTAAAGGGGACAGGGTCTAGGGGGTACCAAGAGACCCAGTACTTC.

The V and J genes are TRBV4-3 and TRBJ1-2; maybe TRBD1 (6 bases). Germline loops: CDR1 LGHNA, CDR2 YSLEER. The V end lost 1 base, the J end lost 5 bases, and 14 bases lay between the germline ends. CDR3 size: 15 residues. In DNA, the CDR3 is TGCGCCAGCAGCCAAGTCTGGGCAGGGGAATATGGCTACACCTTC. Amino acid sequence: CASSQVWAGEYGYTF.

This sequence joins TRBV9 and TRBJ1-1; 7 bases agree with TRBD1. The CDR3 totals 16 residues. From germline, CDR1 is SGDLS and CDR2 YYNGEE. V gave up 4 bases and J gave up 0 bases; unmatched junction bases: 9. CDR3 in amino acids: CASSLSQGLMNTEAFF. Written as DNA, the CDR3 is TGTGCCAGCAGCCTATCACAGGGGTTAATGAACACTGAAGCTTTCTTT.

The chain joins TRBV19 to TRBJ1-2; perhaps TRBD1 as D (6 bases). V gave up 0 bases and J gave up 4 bases, with 15 bases separating them. The CDR3 loop spans 16 amino acids. The V gene's germline CDR1 is LNHDA and CDR2 SQIVND (reference sequence). CDR3 in DNA: TGTGCCAGTAGTATAGATATGGACAGTCTGGGCTATGGCTACACCTTC. Protein: CASSIDMDSLGYGYTF.

The V call is TRBV7-2, the J call TRBJ1-2; the D is unclear. V was cut by 5 bases and J by 11 bases, with 9 bases left in between. Germline lookup yields CDR1 SGHTA and CDR2 FQGNSA. The CDR3 consists of 10 residues. CDR3 in DNA: TGTGCCAGCAGCCGAATCGGGTACACCTTC. Translated, it gives CASSRIGYTF.

The rearrangement links TRBV5-4 to TRBJ2-4, with D possibly matching TRBD1 (6 bases). Germline values: CDR1 SGHNT, CDR2 YYREEE (reference sequence). The CDR3 length is 14 residues. With 3 bases removed from V and 2 bases from J, the gap between germline ends came to 9 bases. The chain's CDR3 is CASSSGESKNIQYF. CDR3 DNA sequence: TGTGCCAGCAGCTCAGGGGAATCCAAAAACATTCAGTACTTC. The full variable domain, rest sourced from reference TRBV5-4 and TRBJ2-4, is ETGVTQSPTHLIKTRGQQVTLRCSSQSGHNTVSWYQQALGQGPQFIFQYYREEENGRGNFPPRFSGLQFPNYSSELNVNALELDDSALYLCASSSGESKNIQYFGAGTRLSVL.

The rearrangement links TRBV2 to TRBJ1-1; D not certain. CDR1 SNHLY and CDR2 FYNNEI come from the germline V gene. Trimming pared 6 bases from V and 0 bases from J, leaving 5 bases between. The CDR3 is made up of 12 amino acids. Written as DNA, the CDR3 is TGTGCCAGCAGATCAGTGAACACTGAAGCTTTCTTT. This codes for CASRSVNTEAFF.

This rearrangement joins TRBV11-2 to TRBJ2-7, with TRBD1 identical over 7 bases. The CDR3 spans 16 residues. Germline loops: CDR1 SGHAT, CDR2 FQNNGV. Trimming removed 5 bases from V and 1 base from J; junction bases left unmatched: 11. The DNA for the CDR3 is TGTGCCAGCAGCCAATCCCGCACAGGGGCATCCTACGAGCAGTACTTC. It yields the protein CASSQSRTGASYEQYF. Based on the CDR3 plus reference TRBV11-2 and TRBJ2-7, the full variable domain is EAGVAQSPRYKIIEKRQSVAFWCNPISGHATLYWYQQILGQGPKLLIQFQNNGVVDDSQLPKDRFSAERLKGVDSTLKIQPAKLEDSAVYLCASSQSRTGASYEQYFGPGTRLTVT.

This chain uses TRBV6-2 or TRBV6-3 with TRBJ1-6, with TRBD1 matching 7 bases. V gave up 6 bases and J gave up 7 bases; unmatched junction bases: 12. The CDR3 has 16 residues. The germline V gene has CDR1 MNHEY and CDR2 SVGEGT. This CDR3 is CASSRRQGWYNSPLHF. The CDR3 region has the DNA TGTGCCAGCAGCCGCCGACAGGGTTGGTACAATTCACCCCTCCACTTT.

The chain joins TRBV11-2 to TRBJ2-7, with D perhaps matching TRBD2 (5 bases). The germline gives CDR1 SGHAT, CDR2 FQNNGV. The CDR3 has 14 amino acids. The V end was cut by 2 bases, the J end by 2 bases, with 10 bases between. The DNA of the CDR3 is TGTGCCAGCAGCTTATCGGACGGGGCCTACGAGCAGTACTTC. It translates to CASSLSDGAYEQYF.

The chain employs TRBV4-3 and TRBJ1-4; D is unresolved. CDR1 and CDR2 from the germline V gene are LGHNA and YSLEER. V lost 4 bases and J lost 6, with 15 bases in between. This CDR3 contains 15 residues. DNA of the CDR3: TGCGCCAGCAGCCCAGGAGTCGGGGTCTATGAAAAACTGTTTTTT. It encodes CASSPGVGVYEKLFF.

The chain couples TRBV6-5 to TRBJ1-2; D may be TRBD1 (6 bases). CDR1 MNHEY and CDR2 SVGAGI come from the germline V gene. The CDR3 is 14 amino acids. With 6 bases removed from V and 5 bases from J, the gap between germline ends came to 16 bases. CDR3 sequence (DNA): TGTGCCAGCAGCCGACAGGCCCAAGGTTATGGCTACACCTTC. Amino acids: CASSRQAQGYGYTF.

This chain uses TRBV12-2 with TRBJ2-7; the D segment call TRBD1 is taken from the table without a DNA check. TRBV12-2 has pseudogene status. The CDR3 runs to 17 residues. DNA of the CDR3: TGTGCAAGTCGCTTAGCGGGAAGGACAGGGACTGCCGTCGAGCAGTACTTC. Residues: CASRLAGRTGTAVEQYF.

The gene calls are TRBV19 and TRBJ2-7; tentatively, D is TRBD1 (5 bases). In germline, CDR1 is LNHDA, CDR2 SQIVND (reference sequence). V was pared by 8 bases and J by 3 bases, with 5 bases between. The CDR3 runs 10 residues. CDR3 protein: CASGHYEQYF. CDR3 coding DNA: TGTGCCAGTGGACACTACGAGCAGTACTTC.

The chain couples TRBV19 to TRBJ1-5; D might be TRBD1 (5 bases). From germline, CDR1 is LNHDA and CDR2 SQIVND (reference sequence). This CDR3 has 18 amino acids. V gave up 3 bases and J gave up 4 bases, with 22 bases separating them. CDR3 nucleotide sequence: TGTGCCAGTAGTATGCCTCACGTTCGGGGGGTGAAGAATCAGCCCCAGCATTTT. Amino acids: CASSMPHVRGVKNQPQHF.

The table lists this clone with a few counts. This chain connects TRBV3-1 (or the pseudogene TRBV3-2) to TRBJ2-7, with TRBD1 matching over 8 bases. From germline, CDR1 is LGHDT and CDR2 YNNKEL (reference sequence). The trim removed 0 bases at V and 2 bases at J, leaving 0 bases unmatched. The CDR3 length is 14 residues. The CDR3 loop is CASSQETGAYEQYF. As DNA, the CDR3 is TGTGCCAGCAGCCAAGAGACAGGGGCCTACGAGCAGTACTTC.

The chain recombines TRBV11-2 with TRBJ1-4; a weak D match, TRBD1 (5 bases). Trimming left V 1 base short and J 4 bases short, with 7 bases between. CDR1 is SGHAT and CDR2 is FQNNGV in the germline V gene. The CDR3 extends over 14 amino acids. The CDR3 nucleotides are TGTGCCAGCAGCTTAGCGGGGGATAATGAAAAACTGTTTTTT. Translated, it gives CASSLAGDNEKLFF.

J is TRBJ2-1 and V is TRBV4-3; 9 nucleotides agree with TRBD1. From germline, CDR1 is LGHNA and CDR2 YSLEER. This CDR3 is built from 16 residues. Trimming cost V 3 bases and J 0 bases; bases outside gene matches: 3. CDR3: CASSQGTGRSYNEQFF. Here the CDR3 DNA reads TGCGCCAGCAGCCAGGGGACAGGGCGCTCCTACAATGAGCAGTTCTTC.

This chain links TRBV7-9 with TRBJ2-7, with 11 bases that match TRBD2. This CDR3 is built from 19 residues. The trim removed 1 base at V and 0 bases at J, leaving 11 bases unmatched. The V gene's germline CDR1 is SEHNR and CDR2 FQNEAQ (reference sequence). Here the CDR3 reads CASSLGDLAGGMISYEQYF. The CDR3, as DNA: TGTGCCAGCAGCTTAGGGGATCTAGCGGGGGGAATGATCTCCTACGAGCAGTACTTC.

This clone was counted only a few times. The rearrangement joins TRBV4-3 to TRBJ1-5; 11 nucleotides line up with TRBD1. Germline values: CDR1 LGHNA, CDR2 YSLEER. The CDR3 runs 16 residues. Unmatched junction bases numbered 5, after V lost 1 base and J lost 6 bases. CDR3 region: CASSQVYGTGGQPQHF. DNA of the CDR3: TGCGCCAGCAGCCAAGTGTACGGGACAGGGGGTCAGCCCCAGCATTTT.

The chain recombines TRBV2 with TRBJ1-2; 7 positions match TRBD1. The CDR3 spans 13 residues. The germline V gene has CDR1 SNHLY and CDR2 FYNNEI. V shed 6 bases and J 3 bases; nucleotides not matched to a gene: 4. The CDR3 here is CASRLDRDYGYTF. The CDR3 nucleotides read TGTGCCAGCAGGCTAGACAGGGACTATGGCTACACCTTC.

The J gene is TRBJ1-5, the V gene TRBV19, with 8 nucleotides matching TRBD1. Germline V lookup: CDR1 LNHDA, CDR2 SQIVND (reference sequence). J gave up 2 bases and V 8 bases, and 2 bases lay outside the gene matches. The CDR3 is 13 amino acids. CDR3 amino acids: CASLGQGNQPQHF. The CDR3 DNA sequence: TGTGCCAGTCTGGGACAGGGCAATCAGCCCCAGCATTTT.

This CDR3 is CAISNRQGSYEQYF. Here the CDR3 DNA reads TGTGCCATCAGTAACCGACAGGGTTCCTACGAGCAGTACTTC. V usage is TRBV10-3 and J usage is TRBJ2-7; TRBD1 matches at 7 bases. V gave up 5 bases and J gave up 1 base; unmatched junction bases: 5. From germline, CDR1 is ENHRY and CDR2 SYGVKD. The CDR3 is 14 residues long.

V gene TRBV6-2 or TRBV6-3 combines with J gene TRBJ1-4; D is undetermined. The CDR3 length is 15 residues. Trimming removed 0 bases at V and 8 bases at J, with 13 bases between. Germline-derived CDR1 and CDR2 are MNHEY and SVGEGT. CDR3 region: CASSYSKVQLEKLFF. The CDR3 DNA follows: TGTGCCAGCAGTTACTCGAAAGTTCAACTCGAAAAACTGTTTTTT.